There are a few counts of the clone carrying this T cell receptor (beta chain). Other DNA sequences in the sample encode the same CDR3. The CDR3 covers 17 residues. Germline V gene sequence: CDR1 MDHEN, CDR2 SYDVKM. V lost 4 bases, J lost 6 bases, and 11 bases stayed unmatched. The data belong to a study of beta chain features in type 1 diabetes. Study-wide background: Across the samples, some 98,000,000 sorted cells were examined in total.

The sequenced template was cDNA made from the entire isolated RNA. It was found that naive, central memory and regulatory T cell samples averaged around 3.8 million reads. Generated by immunoSEQ multiplex PCR, the TCRdb table keeps only in-frame clones and is missing some. The data hold nearly 350,000 clones, with less than 9.5% observed a single time. Naive, central memory, regulatory and stem cell-like memory cells within the CD4+ compartment were sorted using CD45RO/CCR7/CD25/CD127/CD95/CD27. Purity above 95% was achieved in all sorted populations. This clonotype was obtained from a woman in her late teens or twenties in good health. V and J are TRBV28 and TRBJ2-3; 12 bases map to TRBD2. Sequencing input: central memory CD4+ T cells from blood. DNA of the CDR3: TGTGCCAGCAGTTCATCCCTAGCGGGAGGGCAGGCGGATACGCAGTATTTT. Protein sequence: CASSSSLAGGQADTQYF.